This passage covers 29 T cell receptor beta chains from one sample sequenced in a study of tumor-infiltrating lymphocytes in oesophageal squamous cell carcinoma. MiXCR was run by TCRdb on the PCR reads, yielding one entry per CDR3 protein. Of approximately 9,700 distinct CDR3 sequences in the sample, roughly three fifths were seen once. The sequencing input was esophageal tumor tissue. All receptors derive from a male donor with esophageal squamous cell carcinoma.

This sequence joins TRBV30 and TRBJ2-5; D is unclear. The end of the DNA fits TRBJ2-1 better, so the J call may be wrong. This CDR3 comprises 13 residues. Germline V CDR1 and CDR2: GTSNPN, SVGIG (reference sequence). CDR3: CAWSVLAFNEQFF. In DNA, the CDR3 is TGTGCCTGGAGTGTACTCGCGTTCAATGAGCAGTTCTTC.

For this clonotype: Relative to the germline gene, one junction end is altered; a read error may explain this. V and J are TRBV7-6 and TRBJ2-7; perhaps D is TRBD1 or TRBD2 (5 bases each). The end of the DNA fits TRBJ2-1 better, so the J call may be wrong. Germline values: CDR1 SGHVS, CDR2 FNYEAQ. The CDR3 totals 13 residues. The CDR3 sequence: CASSLGRGDEQFF. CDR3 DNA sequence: TGTGCTAGCAGCCTTGGGCGAGGGGATGAGCAGTTCTTC.

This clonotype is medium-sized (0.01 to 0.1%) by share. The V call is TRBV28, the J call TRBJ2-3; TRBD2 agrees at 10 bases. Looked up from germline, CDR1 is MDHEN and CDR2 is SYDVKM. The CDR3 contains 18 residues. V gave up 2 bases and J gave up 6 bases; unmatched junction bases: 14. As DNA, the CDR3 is TGTGCCAGCAGTTTACCGGGGCGGGGGCTAGCGGGGGCGGATACGCAGTATTTT. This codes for CASSLPGRGLAGADTQYF.

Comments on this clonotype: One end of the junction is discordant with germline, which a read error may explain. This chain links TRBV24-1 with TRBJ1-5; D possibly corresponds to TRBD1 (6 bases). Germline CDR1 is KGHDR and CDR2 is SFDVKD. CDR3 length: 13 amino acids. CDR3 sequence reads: CATSDTGTLPQNF. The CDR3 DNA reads TGTGCCACCAGTGATACCGGGACACTTCCCCAGAATTTT.

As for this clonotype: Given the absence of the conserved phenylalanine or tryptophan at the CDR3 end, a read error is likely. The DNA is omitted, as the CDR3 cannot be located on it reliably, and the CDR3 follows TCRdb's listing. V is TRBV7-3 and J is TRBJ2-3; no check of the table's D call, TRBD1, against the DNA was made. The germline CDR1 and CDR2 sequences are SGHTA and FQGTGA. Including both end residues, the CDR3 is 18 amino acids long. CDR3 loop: CASSLKVAGGNNEQFFGP.

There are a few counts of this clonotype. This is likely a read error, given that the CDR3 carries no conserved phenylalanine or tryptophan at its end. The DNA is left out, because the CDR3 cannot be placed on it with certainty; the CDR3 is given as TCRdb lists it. Here the CDR3 reads CASSLDRSVAAEQYFGA. The V call is TRBV7-9, the J call TRBJ2-5; the DNA was not compared with TRBD1, the D call given in the table. Both ends counted, the CDR3 spans 17 residues. CDR1 SEHNR and CDR2 FQNEAQ come from the germline V gene (reference sequence).

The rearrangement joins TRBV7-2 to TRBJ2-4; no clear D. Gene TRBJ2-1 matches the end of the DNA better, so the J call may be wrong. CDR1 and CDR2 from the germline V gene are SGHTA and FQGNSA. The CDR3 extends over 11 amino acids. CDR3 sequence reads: CASSLRHEQFF. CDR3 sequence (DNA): TGTGCCAGCAGCTTACGGCATGAGCAGTTCTTC.

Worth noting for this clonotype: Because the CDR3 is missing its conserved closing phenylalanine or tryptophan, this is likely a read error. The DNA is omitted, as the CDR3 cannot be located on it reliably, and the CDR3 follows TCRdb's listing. This chain's CDR3 is CASSPGQGRLPKTFSTLGT. The V and J genes are TRBV7-3 and TRBJ2-3; the table calls TRBD1, which could not be checked here. Germline CDR1 SGHTA, CDR2 FQGTGA. Termini included, the CDR3 measures 19 amino acids.

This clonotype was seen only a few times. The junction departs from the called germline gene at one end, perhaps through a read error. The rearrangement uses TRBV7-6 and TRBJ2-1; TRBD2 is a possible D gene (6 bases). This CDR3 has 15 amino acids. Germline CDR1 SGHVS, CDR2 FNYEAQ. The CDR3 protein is CASSLRAGSYNEQFF. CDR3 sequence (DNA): TGTGCTAGCAGCTTACGAGCGGGTTCATACAATGAGCAGTTCTTC.

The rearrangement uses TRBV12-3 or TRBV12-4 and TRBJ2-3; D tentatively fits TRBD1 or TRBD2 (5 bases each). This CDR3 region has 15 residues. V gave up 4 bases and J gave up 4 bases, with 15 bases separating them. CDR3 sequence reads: CASSSEGRGADTQYF. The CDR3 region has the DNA TGTGCCAGCAGTTCTGAGGGAAGGGGCGCAGATACGCAGTATTTT.

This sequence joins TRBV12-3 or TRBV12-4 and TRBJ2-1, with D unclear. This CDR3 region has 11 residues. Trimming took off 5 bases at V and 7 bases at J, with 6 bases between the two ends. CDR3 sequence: CASSRKNEQFF. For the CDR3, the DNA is TGTGCCAGCAGTCGCAAGAATGAGCAGTTCTTC.

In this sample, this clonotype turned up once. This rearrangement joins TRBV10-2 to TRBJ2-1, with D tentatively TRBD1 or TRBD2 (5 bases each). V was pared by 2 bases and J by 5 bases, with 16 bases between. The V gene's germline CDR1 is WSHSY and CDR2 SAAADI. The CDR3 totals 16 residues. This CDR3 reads CASSEIGERGHNEQFF. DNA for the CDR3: TGCGCCAGCAGTGAGATCGGGGAGAGGGGACACAATGAGCAGTTCTTC.

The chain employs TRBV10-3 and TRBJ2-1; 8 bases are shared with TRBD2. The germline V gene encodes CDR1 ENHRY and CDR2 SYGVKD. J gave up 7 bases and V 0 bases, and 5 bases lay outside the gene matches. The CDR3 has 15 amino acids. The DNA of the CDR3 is TGTGCCATCAGTGAGTCACCGGGACTAGTTAATGAGCAGTTCTTC. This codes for CAISESPGLVNEQFF.

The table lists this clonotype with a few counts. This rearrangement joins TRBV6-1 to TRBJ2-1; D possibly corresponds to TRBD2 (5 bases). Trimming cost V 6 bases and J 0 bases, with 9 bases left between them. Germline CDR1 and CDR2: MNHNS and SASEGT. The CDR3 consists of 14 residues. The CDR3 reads CASRVEGSYNEQFF. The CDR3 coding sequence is TGTGCCAGCAGGGTAGAGGGCTCCTACAATGAGCAGTTCTTC.

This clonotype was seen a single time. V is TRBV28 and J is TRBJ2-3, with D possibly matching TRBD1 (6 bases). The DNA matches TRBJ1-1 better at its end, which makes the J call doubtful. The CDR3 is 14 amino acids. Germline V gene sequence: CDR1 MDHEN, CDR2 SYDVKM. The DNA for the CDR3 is TGTGCCAGCAGTTCCATCAGGGGGAACACTGAAGCTTTCTTT. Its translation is CASSSIRGNTEAFF.

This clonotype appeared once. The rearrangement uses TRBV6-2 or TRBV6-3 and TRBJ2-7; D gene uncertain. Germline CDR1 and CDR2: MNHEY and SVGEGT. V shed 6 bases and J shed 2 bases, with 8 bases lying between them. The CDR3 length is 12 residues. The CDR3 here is CASRSTTYEQYF. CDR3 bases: TGTGCCAGCAGAAGCACGACCTACGAGCAGTACTTC.

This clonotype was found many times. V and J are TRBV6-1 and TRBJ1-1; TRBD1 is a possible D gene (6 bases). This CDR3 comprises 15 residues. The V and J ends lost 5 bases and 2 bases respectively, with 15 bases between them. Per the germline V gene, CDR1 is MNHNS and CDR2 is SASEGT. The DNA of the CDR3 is TGTGCCAGCAGTCTTCGCGACAGGCAAAACACTGAAGCTTTCTTT. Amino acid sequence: CASSLRDRQNTEAFF.

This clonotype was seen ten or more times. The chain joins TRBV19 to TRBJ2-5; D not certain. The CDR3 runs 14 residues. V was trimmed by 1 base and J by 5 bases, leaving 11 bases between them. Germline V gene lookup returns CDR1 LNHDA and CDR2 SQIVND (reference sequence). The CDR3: CASSIGVGMETQYF. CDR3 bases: TGTGCCAGTAGTATAGGGGTCGGAATGGAGACCCAGTACTTC.

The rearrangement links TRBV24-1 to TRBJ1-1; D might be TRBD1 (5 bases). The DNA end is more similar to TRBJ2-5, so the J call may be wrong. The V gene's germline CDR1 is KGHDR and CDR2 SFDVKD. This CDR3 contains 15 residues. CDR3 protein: CATSDPTEFQETQYF. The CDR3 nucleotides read TGTGCCACCAGTGACCCGACAGAGTTTCAAGAGACCCAGTACTTC.

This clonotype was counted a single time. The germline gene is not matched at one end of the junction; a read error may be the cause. This CDR3 reads CASSPGTSFNEQYF. In nucleotides, the CDR3 is TGTGCCAGCAGCCCGGGGACTAGCTTCAACGAGCAGTACTTT. This chain joins TRBV7-2 and TRBJ1-6; possibly TRBD1 for D (5 bases). Germline V CDR1 and CDR2: SGHTA, FQGNSA. This CDR3 is 14 amino acids long. The full variable domain, completed using reference TRBV7-2 and TRBJ1-6, is GAGVSQSPSNKVTEKGKDVELRCDPISGHTALYWYRQSLGQGLEFLIYFQGNSAPDKSGLPSDRFSAERTGGSVSTLTIQRTQQEDSAVYLCASSPGTSFNEQYFGNGTRLTVT.

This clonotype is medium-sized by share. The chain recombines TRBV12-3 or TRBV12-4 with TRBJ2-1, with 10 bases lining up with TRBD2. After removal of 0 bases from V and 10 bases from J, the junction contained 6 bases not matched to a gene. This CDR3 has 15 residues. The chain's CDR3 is CASSLARQLAGEQFF. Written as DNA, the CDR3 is TGTGCCAGCAGTTTAGCGCGGCAACTAGCGGGGGAGCAGTTCTTC.

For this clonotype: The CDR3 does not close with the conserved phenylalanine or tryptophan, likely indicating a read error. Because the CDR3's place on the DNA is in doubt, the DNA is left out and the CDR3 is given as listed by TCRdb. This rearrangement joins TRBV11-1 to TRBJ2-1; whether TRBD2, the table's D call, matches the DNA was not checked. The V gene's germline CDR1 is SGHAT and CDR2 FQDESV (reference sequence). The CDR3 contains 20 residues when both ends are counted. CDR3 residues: CASSLRGGREYQNYEQYFGS.

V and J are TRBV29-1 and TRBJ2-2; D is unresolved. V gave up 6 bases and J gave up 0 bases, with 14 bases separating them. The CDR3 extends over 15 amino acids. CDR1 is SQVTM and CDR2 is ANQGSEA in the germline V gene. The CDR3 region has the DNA TGCAGCGTCCGCGAACCGCCCTCGAACACCGGGGAGCTGTTTTTT. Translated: CSVREPPSNTGELFF.

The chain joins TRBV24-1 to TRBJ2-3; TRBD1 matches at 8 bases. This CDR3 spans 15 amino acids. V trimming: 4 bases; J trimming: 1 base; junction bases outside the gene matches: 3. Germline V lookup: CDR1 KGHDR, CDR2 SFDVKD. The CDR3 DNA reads TGTGCCACCAGTGAGGCAGGGGGCGGCACAGATACGCAGTATTTT. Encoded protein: CATSEAGGGTDTQYF.

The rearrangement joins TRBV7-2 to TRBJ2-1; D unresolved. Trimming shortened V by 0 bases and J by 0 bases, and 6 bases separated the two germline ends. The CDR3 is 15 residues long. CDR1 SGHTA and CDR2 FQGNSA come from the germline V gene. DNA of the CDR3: TGTGCCAGCAGCTTAGCCGAGAGCTCCTACAATGAGCAGTTCTTC. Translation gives CASSLAESSYNEQFF. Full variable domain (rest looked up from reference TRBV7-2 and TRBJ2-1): GAGVSQSPSNKVTEKGKDVELRCDPISGHTALYWYRQSLGQGLEFLIYFQGNSAPDKSGLPSDRFSAERTGGSVSTLTIQRTQQEDSAVYLCASSLAESSYNEQFFGPGTRLTVL.

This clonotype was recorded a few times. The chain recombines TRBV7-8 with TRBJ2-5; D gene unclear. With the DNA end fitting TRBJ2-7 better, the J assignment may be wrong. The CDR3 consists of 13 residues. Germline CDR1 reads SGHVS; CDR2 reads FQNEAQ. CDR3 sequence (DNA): TGTGCCAGCAGCTTATCTAGGACCTACGAGCAGTACTTC. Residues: CASSLSRTYEQYF.

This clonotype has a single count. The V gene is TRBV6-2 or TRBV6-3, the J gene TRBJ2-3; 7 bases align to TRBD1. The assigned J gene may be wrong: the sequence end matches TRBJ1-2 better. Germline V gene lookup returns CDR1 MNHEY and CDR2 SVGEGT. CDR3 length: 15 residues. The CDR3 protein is CASKEGGGLIYGYTF. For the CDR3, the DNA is TGTGCCAGCAAAGAAGGGGGCGGCCTTATCTATGGCTACACCTTC.

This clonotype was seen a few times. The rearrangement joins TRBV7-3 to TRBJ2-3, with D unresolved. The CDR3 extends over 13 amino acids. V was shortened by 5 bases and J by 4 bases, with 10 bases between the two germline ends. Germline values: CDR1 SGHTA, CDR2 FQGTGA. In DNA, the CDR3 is TGTGCCAGCAGCCCCGTGGGGTCAGATACGCAGTATTTT. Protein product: CASSPVGSDTQYF.

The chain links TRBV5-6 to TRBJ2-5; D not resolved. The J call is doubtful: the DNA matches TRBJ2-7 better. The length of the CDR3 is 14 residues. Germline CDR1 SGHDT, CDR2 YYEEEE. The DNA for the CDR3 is TGTGCCAGCAGCCGCGGCTGGCAGGACTACGAGCAGTACTTC. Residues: CASSRGWQDYEQYF.